The clone carrying this TCR beta chain came up many times. The data originate from a study of patients and donors after allogeneic stem cell transplantation. In TCRdb, the RT-PCR reads were re-called with MiXCR into one record per CDR3 protein. The data show roughly 880,000 distinct CDR3 sequences, approximately 18% seen once. Per the germline V gene, CDR1 is SGHRS and CDR2 is YFSETQ. This CDR3 contains 15 residues. The germline V and J ends were trimmed by 4 bases and 3 bases, with 16 bases remaining between them. Sequenced input: blood, either unsorted or a sorted T cell fraction (not recorded which). This receptor was taken from a human donor who was either an allogeneic HSCT recipient or a stem cell or donor lymphocyte infusion donor (not recorded which). It is not recorded whose cells these are; they may come from a transplant donor. V usage is TRBV5-1 and J usage is TRBJ1-2; D unclear. The chain's CDR3 is CASSRLAELDYGYTF. The CDR3 DNA follows: TGCGCCAGCAGCCGACTTGCGGAACTGGACTATGGCTACACCTTC.